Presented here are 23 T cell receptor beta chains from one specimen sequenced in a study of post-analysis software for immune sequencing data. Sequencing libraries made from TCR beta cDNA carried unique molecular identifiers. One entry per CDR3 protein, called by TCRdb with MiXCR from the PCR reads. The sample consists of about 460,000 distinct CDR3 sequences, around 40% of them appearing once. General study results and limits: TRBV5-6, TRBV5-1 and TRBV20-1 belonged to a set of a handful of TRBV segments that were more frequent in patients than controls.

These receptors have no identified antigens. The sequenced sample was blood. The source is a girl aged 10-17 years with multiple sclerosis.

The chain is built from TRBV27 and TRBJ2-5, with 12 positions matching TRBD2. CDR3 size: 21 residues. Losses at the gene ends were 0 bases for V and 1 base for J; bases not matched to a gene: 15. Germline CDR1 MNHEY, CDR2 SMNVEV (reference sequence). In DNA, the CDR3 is TGTGCCAGCAGTTTATCCGCCCCAAGACTAGCGGGAGATAAGGGCCAAGAGACCCAGTACTTC. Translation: CASSLSAPRLAGDKGQETQYF.

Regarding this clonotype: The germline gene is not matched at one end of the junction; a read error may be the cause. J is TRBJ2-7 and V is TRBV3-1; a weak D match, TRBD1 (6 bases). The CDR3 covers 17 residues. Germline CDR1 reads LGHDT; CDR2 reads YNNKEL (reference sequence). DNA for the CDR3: TGTGTCAGCAGCCAAGGGGGACCCATTTCTTCTTTTTACGAGCAGTACTTC. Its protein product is CVSSQGGPISSFYEQYF.

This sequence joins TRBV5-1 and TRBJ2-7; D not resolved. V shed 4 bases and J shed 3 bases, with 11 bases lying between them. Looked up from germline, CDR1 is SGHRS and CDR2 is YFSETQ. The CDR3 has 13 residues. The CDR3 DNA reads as TGCGCCAGCAGCATGGGATTGAACTACGAGCAGTACTTC. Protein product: CASSMGLNYEQYF.

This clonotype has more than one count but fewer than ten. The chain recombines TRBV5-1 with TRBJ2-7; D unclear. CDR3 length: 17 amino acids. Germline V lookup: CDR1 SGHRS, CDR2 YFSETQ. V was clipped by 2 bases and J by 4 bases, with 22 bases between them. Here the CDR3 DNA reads TGCGCCAGCAGCTTAGGCGCGTCGGGCCTCTCACGGTACGAGCAGTACTTC. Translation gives CASSLGASGLSRYEQYF.

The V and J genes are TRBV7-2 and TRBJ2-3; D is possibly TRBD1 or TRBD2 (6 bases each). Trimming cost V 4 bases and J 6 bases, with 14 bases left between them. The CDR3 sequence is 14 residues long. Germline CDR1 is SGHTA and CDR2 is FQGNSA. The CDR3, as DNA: TGTGCCAGCAGCTGGGGGCTAGGGGGGGATACGCAGTATTTT. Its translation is CASSWGLGGDTQYF.

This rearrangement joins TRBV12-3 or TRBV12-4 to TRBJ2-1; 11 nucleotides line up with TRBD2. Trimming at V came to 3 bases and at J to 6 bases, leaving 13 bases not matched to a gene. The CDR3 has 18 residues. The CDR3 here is CASSLDTWTSGYVNEQFF. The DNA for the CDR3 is TGTGCCAGCAGTTTGGACACCTGGACTAGCGGGTATGTCAATGAGCAGTTCTTC.

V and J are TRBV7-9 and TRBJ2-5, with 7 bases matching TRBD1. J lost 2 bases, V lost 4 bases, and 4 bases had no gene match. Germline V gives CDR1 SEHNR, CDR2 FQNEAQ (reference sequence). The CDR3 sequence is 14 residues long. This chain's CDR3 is CASSYADRQETQYF. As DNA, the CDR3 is TGTGCCAGCAGCTACGCGGACAGGCAAGAGACCCAGTACTTC.

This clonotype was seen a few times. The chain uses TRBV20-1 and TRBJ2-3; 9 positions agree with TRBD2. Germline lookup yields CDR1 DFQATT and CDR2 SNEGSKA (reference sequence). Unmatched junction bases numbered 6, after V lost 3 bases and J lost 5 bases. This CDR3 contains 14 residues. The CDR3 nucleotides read TGCAGTGCTAGGTTAGCGGGAGTGATAGATACGCAGTATTTT. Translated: CSARLAGVIDTQYF.

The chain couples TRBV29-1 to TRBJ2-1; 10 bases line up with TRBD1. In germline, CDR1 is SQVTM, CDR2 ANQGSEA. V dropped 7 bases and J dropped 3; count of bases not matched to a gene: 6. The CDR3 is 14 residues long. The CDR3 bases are TGCAGCGGAGAGGGGGACAGGGGCTACAATGAGCAGTTCTTC. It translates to CSGEGDRGYNEQFF.

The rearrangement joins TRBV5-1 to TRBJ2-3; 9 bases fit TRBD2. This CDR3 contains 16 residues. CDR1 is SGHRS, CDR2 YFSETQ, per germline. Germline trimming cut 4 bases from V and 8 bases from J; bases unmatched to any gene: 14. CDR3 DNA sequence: TGCGCCAGCAGCATTATAGCGGGAGTTCAAGAAGGTACGCAGTATTTT. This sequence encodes CASSIIAGVQEGTQYF.

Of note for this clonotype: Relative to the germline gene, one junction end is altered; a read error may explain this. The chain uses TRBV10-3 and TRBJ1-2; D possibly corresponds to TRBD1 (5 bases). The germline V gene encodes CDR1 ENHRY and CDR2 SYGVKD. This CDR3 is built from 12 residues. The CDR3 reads CAIGESGDGYTF. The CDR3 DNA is TGTGCCATCGGTGAGTCGGGGGATGGCTACACCTTC.

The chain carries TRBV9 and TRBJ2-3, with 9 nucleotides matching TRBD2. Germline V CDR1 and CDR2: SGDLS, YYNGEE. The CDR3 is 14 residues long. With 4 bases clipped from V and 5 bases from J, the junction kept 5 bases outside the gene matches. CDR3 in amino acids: CASSPRGGEDTQYF. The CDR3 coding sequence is TGTGCCAGCAGCCCGCGGGGGGGCGAAGATACGCAGTATTTT.

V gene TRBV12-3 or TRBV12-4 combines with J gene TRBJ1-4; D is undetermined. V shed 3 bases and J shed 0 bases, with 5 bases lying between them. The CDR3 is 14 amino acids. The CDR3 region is CASSFGATNEKLFF. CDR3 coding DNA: TGTGCCAGCAGTTTCGGAGCAACTAATGAAAAACTGTTTTTT.

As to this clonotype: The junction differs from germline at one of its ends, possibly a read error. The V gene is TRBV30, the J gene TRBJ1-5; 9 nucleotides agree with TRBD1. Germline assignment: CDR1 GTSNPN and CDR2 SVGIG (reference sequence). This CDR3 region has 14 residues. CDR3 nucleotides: TGTGCCGGACGCACAGGGGGCTTAGATCAGCCCCGGCATTTT. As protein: CAGRTGGLDQPRHF.

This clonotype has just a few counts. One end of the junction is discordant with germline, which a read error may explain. The CDR3 region is CASSLEGGYTF. The CDR3 DNA reads TGTGCCAGCAGCTTAGAGGGTGGCTACACCTTC. V gene TRBV5-1 combines with J gene TRBJ1-2; no firm D call. Germline V gives CDR1 SGHRS, CDR2 YFSETQ. The CDR3 has 11 amino acids. Complete variable domain (other parts from reference TRBV5-1 and TRBJ1-2): KAGVTQTPRYLIKTRGQQVTLSCSPISGHRSVSWYQQTPGQGLQFLFEYFSETQRNKGNFPGRFSGRQFSNSRSEMNVSTLELGDSALYLCASSLEGGYTFGSGTRLTVV.

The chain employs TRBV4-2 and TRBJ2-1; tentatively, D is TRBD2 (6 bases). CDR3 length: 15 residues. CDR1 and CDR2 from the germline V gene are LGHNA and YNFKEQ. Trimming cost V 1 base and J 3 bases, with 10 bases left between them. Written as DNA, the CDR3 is TGTGCCAGCAGCCAAGTCGGGGGAGACTACAATGAGCAGTTCTTC. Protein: CASSQVGGDYNEQFF.

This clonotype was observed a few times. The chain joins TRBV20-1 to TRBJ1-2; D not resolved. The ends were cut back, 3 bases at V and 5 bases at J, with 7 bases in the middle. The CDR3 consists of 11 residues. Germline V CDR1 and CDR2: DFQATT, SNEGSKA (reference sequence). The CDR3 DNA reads TGCAGTGCTAGGGAACAGTATGGCTACACCTTC. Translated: CSAREQYGYTF.

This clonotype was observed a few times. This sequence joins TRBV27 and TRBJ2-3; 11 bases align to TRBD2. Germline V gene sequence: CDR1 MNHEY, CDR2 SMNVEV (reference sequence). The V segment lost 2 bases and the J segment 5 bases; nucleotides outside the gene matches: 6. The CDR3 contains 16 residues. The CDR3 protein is CASSLVTSGRGDTQYF. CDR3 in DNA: TGTGCCAGCAGTTTAGTTACTAGCGGGAGAGGAGATACGCAGTATTTT.

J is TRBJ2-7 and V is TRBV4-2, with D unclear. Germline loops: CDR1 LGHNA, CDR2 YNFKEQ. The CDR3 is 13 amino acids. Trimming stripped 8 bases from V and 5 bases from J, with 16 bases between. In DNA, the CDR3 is TGTGCCAGCGCACCCCTAGGTGGGAACGAGCAGTACTTC. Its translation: CASAPLGGNEQYF.

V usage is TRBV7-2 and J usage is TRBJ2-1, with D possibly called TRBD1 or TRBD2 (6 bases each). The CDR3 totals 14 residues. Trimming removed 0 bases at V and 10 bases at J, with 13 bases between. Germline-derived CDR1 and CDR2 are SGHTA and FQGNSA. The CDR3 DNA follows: TGTGCCAGCAGCTTAGCGCTGGGGGGCCGGGAGCAGTTCTTC. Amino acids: CASSLALGGREQFF.

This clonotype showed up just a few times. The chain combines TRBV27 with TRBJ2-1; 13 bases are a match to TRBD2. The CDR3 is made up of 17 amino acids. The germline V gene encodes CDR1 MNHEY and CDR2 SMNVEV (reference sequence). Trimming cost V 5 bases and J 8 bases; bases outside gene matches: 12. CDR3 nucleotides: TGTGCCAGCAGTCCTCACCGACTAGCGGGGGGTACCCATGAGCAGTTCTTC. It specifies CASSPHRLAGGTHEQFF.

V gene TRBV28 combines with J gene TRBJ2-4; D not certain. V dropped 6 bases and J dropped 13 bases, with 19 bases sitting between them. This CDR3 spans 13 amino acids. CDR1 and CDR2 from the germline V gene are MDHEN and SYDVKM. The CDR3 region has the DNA TGTGCCAGCAGCCCCCACCTCCGGCCCAGGCAGTACTTC. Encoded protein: CASSPHLRPRQYF.

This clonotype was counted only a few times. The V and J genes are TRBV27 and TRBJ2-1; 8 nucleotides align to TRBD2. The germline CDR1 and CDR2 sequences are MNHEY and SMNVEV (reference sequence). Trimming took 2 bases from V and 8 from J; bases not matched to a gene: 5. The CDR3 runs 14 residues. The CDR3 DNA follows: TGTGCCAGCAGTTTAGCGGGAGGTTTCCATGAGCAGTTCTTC. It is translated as CASSLAGGFHEQFF.